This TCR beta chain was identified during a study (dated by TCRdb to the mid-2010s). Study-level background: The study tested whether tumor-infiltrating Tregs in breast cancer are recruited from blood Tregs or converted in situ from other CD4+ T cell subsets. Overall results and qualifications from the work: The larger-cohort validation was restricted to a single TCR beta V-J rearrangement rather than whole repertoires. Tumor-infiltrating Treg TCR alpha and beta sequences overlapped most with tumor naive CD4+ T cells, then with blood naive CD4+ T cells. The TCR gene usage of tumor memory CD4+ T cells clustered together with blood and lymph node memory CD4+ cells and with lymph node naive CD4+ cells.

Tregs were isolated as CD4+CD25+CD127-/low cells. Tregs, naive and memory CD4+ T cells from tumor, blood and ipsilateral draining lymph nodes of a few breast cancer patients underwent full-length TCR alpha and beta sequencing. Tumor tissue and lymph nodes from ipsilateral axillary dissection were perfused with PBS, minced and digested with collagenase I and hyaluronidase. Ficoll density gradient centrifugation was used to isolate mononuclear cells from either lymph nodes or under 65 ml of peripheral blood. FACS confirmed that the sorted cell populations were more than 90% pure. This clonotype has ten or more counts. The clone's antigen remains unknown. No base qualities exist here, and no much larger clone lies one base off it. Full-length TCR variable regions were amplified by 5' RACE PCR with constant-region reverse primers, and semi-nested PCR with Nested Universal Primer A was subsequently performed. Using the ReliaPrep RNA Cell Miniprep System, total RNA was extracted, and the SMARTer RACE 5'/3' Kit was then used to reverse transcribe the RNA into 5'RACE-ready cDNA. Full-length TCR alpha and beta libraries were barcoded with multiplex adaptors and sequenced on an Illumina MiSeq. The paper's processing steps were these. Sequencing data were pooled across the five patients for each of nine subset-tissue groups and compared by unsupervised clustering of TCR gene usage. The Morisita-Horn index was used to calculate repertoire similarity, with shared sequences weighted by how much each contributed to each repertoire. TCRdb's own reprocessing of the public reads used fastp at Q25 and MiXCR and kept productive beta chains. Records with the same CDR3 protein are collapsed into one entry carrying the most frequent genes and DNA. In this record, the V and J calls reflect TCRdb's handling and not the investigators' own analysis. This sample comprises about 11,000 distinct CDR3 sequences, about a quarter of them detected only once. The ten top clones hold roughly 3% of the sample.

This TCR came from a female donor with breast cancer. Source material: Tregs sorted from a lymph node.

The CDR3 in this case is CASSYFTGAKSTDTQYF. The nucleotide sequence is given as TGTGCCAGCAGTTACTTTACAGGGGCTAAAAGCACAGATACGCAGTATTTT. The rearrangement combines TRBV6-2 or TRBV6-3 with TRBJ2-3, with 7 middle bases fitting TRBD1. Clipping removes 1 base from V and 0 bases from J, with 7 as the unmatched junction base count. From its cysteine to its phenylalanine, the CDR3 spans 17 amino acids. CDR3 DNA only is kept here, 51 bases in frame from base 1. CDR1 MNHEY and CDR2 SVGEGT are derived from the germline V gene.